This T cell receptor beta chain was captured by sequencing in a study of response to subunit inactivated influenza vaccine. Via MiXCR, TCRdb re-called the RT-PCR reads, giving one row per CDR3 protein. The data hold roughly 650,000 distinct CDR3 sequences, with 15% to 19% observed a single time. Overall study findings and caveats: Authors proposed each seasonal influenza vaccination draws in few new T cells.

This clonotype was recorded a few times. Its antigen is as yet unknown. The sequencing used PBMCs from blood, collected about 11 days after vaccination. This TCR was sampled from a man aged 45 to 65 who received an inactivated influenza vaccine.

CDR3 bases: TGTGCCAGCAAAGATTCTGGGGCCAACGTCCTGACTTTC. Its translation is CASKDSGANVLTF. The gene calls are TRBV12-3 or TRBV12-4 and TRBJ2-6, with D hard to call. This CDR3 is 13 amino acids long. The V end was cut by 7 bases, the J end by 1 base, with 5 bases between.